The next 27 T cell receptor beta chains were all read from a single sample in a study of CD8 T cells in ankylosing spondylitis. TCRdb reprocessed the 5' RACE reads via MiXCR and lists one record per CDR3 protein. The sample contains roughly 250,000 distinct CDR3 sequences, approximately 10% of which appear only once. Sequenced sample: blood, either unsorted or a sorted T cell fraction (not recorded which). Receptor source: a male donor with ankylosing spondylitis or in good health (not recorded which).

This clonotype occurred many times. The gene calls are TRBV5-5 and TRBJ2-1; 7 bases match TRBD2. The CDR3 spans 16 residues. After removal of 3 bases from V and 3 bases from J, the junction contained 9 bases not matched to a gene. The V gene's germline CDR1 is SGHKS and CDR2 YYEKEE (reference sequence). The CDR3 region has the DNA TGTGCCAGCAGCTCCTCTCCTAGCGGTCTCTACAATGAGCAGTTCTTC. This gives the protein CASSSSPSGLYNEQFF.

The table lists this clonotype with many counts. The chain joins TRBV12-3 or TRBV12-4 to TRBJ2-2; maybe TRBD2 (5 bases). The germline V and J ends were trimmed by 3 bases and 4 bases, with 15 bases remaining between them. This CDR3 spans 16 amino acids. This chain's CDR3 is CASSFRPRGITGELFF. CDR3 DNA: TGTGCCAGCAGTTTCCGGCCACGAGGGATCACCGGGGAGCTGTTTTTT.

This clonotype was seen repeatedly, ten times or more. CDR3 in amino acids: CASSLNWRGDTIYF. CDR3 in DNA: TGTGCCAGCAGTTTAAATTGGCGAGGGGACACCATATATTTT. This chain joins TRBV12-3 or TRBV12-4 and TRBJ1-3; maybe TRBD1 (5 bases). The CDR3 loop spans 14 amino acids. V lost 2 bases and J lost 8, with 13 bases in between.

This clonotype was recorded many times. This chain links TRBV5-1 with TRBJ1-1, with a tentative D call TRBD1 (5 bases). Germline CDR1 SGHRS, CDR2 YFSETQ. The V gene lost 1 base and the J gene lost 3 bases, with 10 bases spanning the gap. This CDR3 is built from 14 residues. CDR3 sequence reads: CASSLHQGDTEAFF. In DNA, the CDR3 is TGCGCCAGCAGCTTGCATCAGGGTGACACTGAAGCTTTCTTT.

This clonotype was counted at least ten times. V usage is TRBV27 and J usage is TRBJ2-5; TRBD2 might be the D (5 bases). Germline CDR1 reads MNHEY; CDR2 reads SMNVEV (reference sequence). The CDR3 sequence is 13 residues long. V lost 5 bases, J lost 5 bases, and 12 bases lay in between. CDR3 nucleotide sequence: TGTGCCAGCAGTCAAACGGGATCCGAGACCCAGTACTTC. Translated: CASSQTGSETQYF.

In its sample, this clonotype was seen a few times. V and J are TRBV29-1 and TRBJ2-4; D ambiguous. V was trimmed by 4 bases and J by 0 bases, leaving 10 bases between them. Germline CDR1 and CDR2: SQVTM and ANQGSEA. CDR3 length: 14 residues. Written as DNA, the CDR3 is TGCAGCGTTGTGGACGGATTAGCCAAAAACATTCAGTACTTC. It translates to CSVVDGLAKNIQYF. The whole variable domain, remainder taken from reference TRBV29-1 and TRBJ2-4, is SAVISQKPSRDICQRGTSLTIQCQVDSQVTMMFWYRQQPGQSLTLIATANQGSEATYESGFVIDKFPISRPNLTFSTLTVSNMSPEDSSIYLCSVVDGLAKNIQYFGAGTRLSVL.

This clonotype was detected ten times or more. This sequence joins TRBV4-1 and TRBJ1-2; D call uncertain. CDR3 length: 15 residues. With 0 bases removed from V and 1 base from J, the gap between germline ends came to 9 bases. Germline V gives CDR1 MGHRA, CDR2 YSYEKL. CDR3 in amino acids: CASSQDRLSNYGYTF. CDR3 sequence (DNA): TGCGCCAGCAGCCAAGATCGACTCAGTAACTATGGCTACACCTTC.

The table lists this clonotype with a few counts. This rearrangement joins TRBV5-4 to TRBJ2-7; TRBD1 aligns across 7 bases. Per the germline V gene, CDR1 is SGHNT and CDR2 is YYREEE (reference sequence). The length of the CDR3 is 15 residues. V trimming: 2 bases; J trimming: 3 bases; junction bases outside the gene matches: 8. The CDR3 region is CASSLGQAQIYEQYF. CDR3 bases: TGTGCCAGCAGCTTAGGACAGGCCCAGATCTACGAGCAGTACTTC.

This clonotype was seen only a few times. This chain joins TRBV7-9 and TRBJ2-7; D uncertain. The germline CDR1 and CDR2 sequences are SEHNR and FQNEAQ (reference sequence). Trimming stripped 6 bases from V and 2 bases from J, with 11 bases between. This CDR3 contains 13 residues. The CDR3 DNA is TGTGCCAGCAGTTACCCTACTACCTACGAGCAGTACTTC. As protein: CASSYPTTYEQYF.

This clonotype appeared a few times. This chain connects TRBV5-6 to TRBJ2-3; 8 nucleotides agree with TRBD1. This CDR3 region has 16 residues. Germline V gene sequence: CDR1 SGHDT, CDR2 YYEEEE. Trimming cost V 2 bases and J 2 bases; bases outside gene matches: 7. The CDR3 reads CASSLQGEQLTDTQYF. The CDR3 DNA is TGTGCCAGCAGCTTACAGGGGGAACAACTCACAGATACGCAGTATTTT.

The chain uses TRBV10-3 and TRBJ2-7; weak D call: TRBD2 (7 bases). This CDR3 contains 15 residues. Germline CDR1 is ENHRY and CDR2 is SYGVKD. Deletions cut 4 bases from V and 5 bases from J, with 18 bases between. This chain's CDR3 is CAISGGGGEGHEQYF. CDR3 bases: TGTGCCATCAGTGGAGGAGGGGGGGAAGGTCACGAGCAGTACTTC.

This clonotype was counted at least ten times. V gene TRBV20-1 combines with J gene TRBJ2-3; 8 nucleotides align to TRBD1. The CDR3 covers 17 residues. Looked up from germline, CDR1 is DFQATT and CDR2 is SNEGSKA (reference sequence). After removal of 0 bases from V and 2 bases from J, the junction contained 10 bases not matched to a gene. The CDR3 DNA reads TGCAGTGCTAGAGATTCTTCGGGCAGGGGGCCCACAGATACGCAGTATTTT. It specifies CSARDSSGRGPTDTQYF.

This chain links TRBV25-1 with TRBJ1-2; 11 bases fit TRBD1. The germline V gene has CDR1 MGHDK and CDR2 SYGVNS. V dropped 6 bases and J dropped 8; count of bases not matched to a gene: 8. This CDR3 has 14 amino acids. CDR3 sequence (DNA): TGTGCCAGCAGCTACGGACAGGGGGCGAGGGGCTACACCTTC. Residues: CASSYGQGARGYTF.

This clonotype was observed many times. The chain couples TRBV12-3 or TRBV12-4 to TRBJ1-1; 9 bases align to TRBD1. The CDR3 totals 15 residues. V lost 5 bases, J lost 5 bases, and 9 bases stayed unmatched. CDR3 DNA: TGTGCCAGCAGTCCCTTGACAGGGGGTTCGACTGAAGCTTTCTTT. Amino acid sequence: CASSPLTGGSTEAFF.

This sequence joins TRBV30 and TRBJ1-2, with TRBD1 identical over 9 bases. This CDR3 is 14 amino acids long. From germline, CDR1 is GTSNPN and CDR2 SVGIG (reference sequence). After removal of 4 bases from V and 4 bases from J, the junction contained 7 bases not matched to a gene. The CDR3 sequence: CAWTPGQGLYGYTF. The CDR3 DNA reads TGTGCCTGGACCCCCGGACAGGGGCTCTATGGCTACACCTTC.

The V and J genes are TRBV27 and TRBJ2-7; possible D gene TRBD2, 6 bases. The CDR3 length is 15 residues. Trimming stripped 3 bases from V and 2 bases from J, with 14 bases between. The V gene's germline CDR1 is MNHEY and CDR2 SMNVEV (reference sequence). The CDR3 loop reads CASSFSGDTTYEQYF. The DNA for the CDR3 is TGTGCCAGCAGTTTCTCGGGGGATACAACCTACGAGCAGTACTTC.

This chain joins TRBV7-8 and TRBJ2-7; D tentatively fits TRBD1 or TRBD2 (5 bases each). CDR1 is SGHVS and CDR2 is FQNEAQ in the germline V gene. The ends were cut back, 3 bases at V and 2 bases at J, with 14 bases in the middle. This CDR3 spans 15 amino acids. CDR3 nucleotides: TGTGCCAGCAGCTTCTCCCGGGACGTAACCTACGAGCAGTACTTC. Translating it yields CASSFSRDVTYEQYF.

In its sample, this clonotype was seen many times. The chain joins TRBV25-1 to TRBJ1-1, with unresolved D. The CDR3 totals 15 residues. Germline V lookup: CDR1 MGHDK, CDR2 SYGVNS. Trimming left V 1 base short and J 0 bases short, with 9 bases between. CDR3 region: CASSESGILNTEAFF. For the CDR3, the DNA is TGTGCCAGCAGTGAATCGGGCATCCTGAACACTGAAGCTTTCTTT.

In its sample, this clonotype was seen once. Possible read error: a much larger clone is one base away. The chain has TRBV19 and TRBJ2-1; possible D gene TRBD1, 6 bases. The CDR3 has 16 amino acids. Looked up from germline, CDR1 is LNHDA and CDR2 is SQIVND (reference sequence). The CDR3 protein is CASSTQGSSSYSEQFF. Written as DNA, the CDR3 is TGTGCCAGTAGTACCCAGGGGTCGAGCTCCTACAGTGAGCAGTTCTTC.

This clonotype was seen repeatedly, ten times or more. This sequence joins TRBV5-1 and TRBJ1-4; 10 bases agree with TRBD1. Germline CDR1 is SGHRS and CDR2 is YFSETQ. Germline trimming cut 2 bases from V and 0 bases from J; bases unmatched to any gene: 7. This CDR3 is 18 amino acids long. The CDR3: CASSLGGTGAATNEKLFF. The CDR3 nucleotides read TGCGCCAGCAGCTTAGGTGGGACAGGGGCCGCAACTAATGAAAAACTGTTTTTT.

This clonotype was counted many times. V gene TRBV5-1 combines with J gene TRBJ2-7; a weak D match, TRBD1 (5 bases). CDR3 length: 15 residues. Per germline, CDR1 SGHRS and CDR2 YFSETQ. V was pared by 2 bases and J by 4 bases, with 16 bases between. The CDR3 protein is CASSLAPTDRYEQYF. The DNA for the CDR3 is TGCGCCAGCAGCTTAGCCCCCACCGACAGATACGAGCAGTACTTC.

This clonotype was recorded many times. V gene TRBV20-1 combines with J gene TRBJ1-3, with TRBD1 identical over 11 bases. In germline, CDR1 is DFQATT, CDR2 SNEGSKA (reference sequence). V was clipped by 4 bases and J by 2 bases; unmatched bases: 7. The CDR3 loop spans 16 amino acids. CDR3 coding DNA: TGCAGTGCTACCAGGACAGGGGGCTTCACTGGAAACACCATATATTTT. This codes for CSATRTGGFTGNTIYF.

There are many counts of this clonotype. The genes are TRBV10-3 and TRBJ1-1; D is uncertain. The CDR3 totals 13 residues. The germline gives CDR1 ENHRY, CDR2 SYGVKD. V was shortened by 4 bases and J by 0 bases, with 6 bases between the two germline ends. CDR3 nucleotide sequence: TGTGCCATCAGTGCAGTGCTGAACACTGAAGCTTTCTTT. Translating gives CAISAVLNTEAFF.

This clonotype was recorded many times. The chain has TRBV29-1 and TRBJ2-1, with a tentative D call TRBD1 (6 bases). Germline V CDR1 and CDR2: SQVTM, ANQGSEA. Trimming took off 4 bases at V and 7 bases at J, with 17 bases between the two ends. This CDR3 contains 14 residues. The CDR3 is CSVGGTPKGNEQFF. The DNA of the CDR3 is TGCAGCGTTGGGGGGACACCAAAAGGAAATGAGCAGTTCTTC.

The chain has TRBV20-1 and TRBJ1-1, with D tentatively TRBD1 (5 bases). Trimming removed 0 bases from V and 1 base from J, with 15 bases in between. Germline V gene lookup returns CDR1 DFQATT and CDR2 SNEGSKA (reference sequence). The CDR3 runs 16 residues. This CDR3 is CSARELRGGTNTEAFF. The CDR3 nucleotides read TGCAGTGCTAGAGAACTGCGCGGGGGTACGAACACTGAAGCTTTCTTT.

This clonotype was observed a few times. The chain joins TRBV12-3 or TRBV12-4 to TRBJ2-7, with 7 bases fitting TRBD2. V lost 6 bases, J lost 3 bases, and 11 bases stayed unmatched. This CDR3 contains 15 residues. Here the CDR3 DNA reads TGTGCCAGCAGGGACTCGGGGAAGCGGGACTACGAGCAGTACTTC. This gives the protein CASRDSGKRDYEQYF.

This clonotype was counted ten times or more. An end of the junction does not agree with germline; a read error may underlie this. In DNA, the CDR3 is TGTGCCAGCAGTCCCACCCGGGATGGCACTGGAGCTTTCTTT. Encoded protein: CASSPTRDGTGAFF. The chain combines TRBV12-3 or TRBV12-4 with TRBJ1-1; no clear D. The CDR3 runs to 14 residues.